The source of this T cell receptor (beta chain) is a study of T cells after yellow fever vaccination. Each CDR3 protein is one row after TCRdb ran MiXCR on the 5' RACE reads. This sample has roughly 250,000 distinct CDR3 sequences, with 10% to 15% found just once. Trimming left V 7 bases short and J 0 bases short, with 7 bases between. The V gene's germline CDR1 is DFQATT and CDR2 SNEGSKA (reference sequence). This CDR3 is built from 13 residues. This specimen was CD4+ T cells sorted from PBMCs, taken 45 days after the yellow fever booster vaccination. The J gene is TRBJ2-6, the V gene TRBV20-1; the D call may be TRBD1 or TRBD2 (5 bases each). The receptor was isolated from a man younger than 45 who received the YFV17D yellow fever vaccine. As DNA, the CDR3 is TGCAGTGGAGGGGACTCTGGGGCCAACGTCCTGACTTTC. It specifies CSGGDSGANVLTF.